The 8 T cell receptor beta chains below were found in one sample sequenced in a study of shared clonotypes between healthy human individuals. Only in-frame clones appear in the TCRdb table, and some are missing; sequencing was by immunoSEQ multiplex PCR. The sample consists of 950,000 to 1,300,000 clones, roughly 80% of them appearing once. Sequencing input: memory CD4+ T cells sorted from blood. Subset specified: CD45RA-negative fraction. These receptors originate from a man aged 18 to 30 in good health.

The chain links TRBV7-6 to TRBJ2-5, with 8 bases fitting TRBD2. CDR3 size: 14 residues. The trim removed 5 bases at V and 4 bases at J, leaving 6 bases unmatched. Germline lookup yields CDR1 SGHVS and CDR2 FNYEAQ. CDR3 sequence reads: CASSPGGGGETQYF. The CDR3 nucleotides read TGTGCCAGCAGCCCCGGGGGGGGAGGAGAGACCCAGTACTTC.

This clone was recorded a few times. The V gene is TRBV6-1, the J gene TRBJ1-1; no clear D gene. There are 13 residues in the CDR3. Germline V gene lookup returns CDR1 MNHNS and CDR2 SASEGT. Trimming removed 5 bases from V and 1 base from J, with 8 bases in between. CDR3 nucleotide sequence: TGTGCCAGCAGTTCGAAGGGGAACACTGAAGCTTTCTTT. It is translated as CASSSKGNTEAFF.

This clone was counted only a few times. This chain connects TRBV5-1 to TRBJ1-4; D uncertain. Germline CDR1 is SGHRS and CDR2 is YFSETQ. V dropped 0 bases and J dropped 8 bases, with 11 bases sitting between them. The CDR3 totals 14 residues. Here the CDR3 DNA reads TGCGCCAGCAGCTTGGGTCACGGAGAGGAAAAACTGTTTTTT. It encodes CASSLGHGEEKLFF.

V usage is TRBV5-1 and J usage is TRBJ2-5; TRBD2 aligns across 12 bases. The germline gives CDR1 SGHRS, CDR2 YFSETQ. The CDR3 is 17 amino acids. The trim removed 0 bases at V and 4 bases at J, leaving 7 bases unmatched. The CDR3 nucleotides are TGCGCCAGCAGCTTGGTGCCTAGCGGGGGGGCCGGAGAGACCCAGTACTTC. Protein: CASSLVPSGGAGETQYF.

This clone was detected once. The rearrangement uses TRBV15 and TRBJ2-3; no firm D call. The CDR3 has 16 amino acids. The germline gives CDR1 LNHNV, CDR2 YYDKDF (reference sequence). Trimming took off 0 bases at V and 6 bases at J, with 16 bases between the two ends. The CDR3: CATSRDGDPHADTQYF. DNA of the CDR3: TGTGCCACCAGCAGAGATGGCGACCCCCATGCGGATACGCAGTATTTT.

The chain recombines TRBV19 with TRBJ1-5; D gene unclear. Germline lookup yields CDR1 LNHDA and CDR2 SQIVND (reference sequence). Trimming pared 6 bases from V and 5 bases from J, leaving 11 bases between. This CDR3 is built from 13 residues. The CDR3 is CASSGGKDQPQHF. Written as DNA, the CDR3 is TGTGCCAGTAGCGGAGGTAAAGATCAGCCCCAGCATTTT. Supplemented by reference TRBV19 and TRBJ1-5, the full variable domain reads DGGITQSPKYLFRKEGQNVTLSCEQNLNHDAMYWYRQDPGQGLRLIYYSQIVNDFQKGDIAEGYSVSREKKESFPLTVTSAQKNPTAFYLCASSGGKDQPQHFGDGTRLSIL.

The gene calls are TRBV10-2 and TRBJ2-5, with D perhaps matching TRBD1 or TRBD2 (6 bases each). V shed 2 bases and J shed 5 bases, with 15 bases lying between them. CDR1 is WSHSY and CDR2 is SAAADI in the germline V gene. There are 15 residues in the CDR3. CDR3 protein: CASSERRGWGETQYF. DNA of the CDR3: TGCGCCAGCAGTGAGCGGAGGGGGTGGGGGGAGACCCAGTACTTC.

J is TRBJ1-1 and V is TRBV10-3; D unclear. CDR1 is ENHRY, CDR2 SYGVKD, per germline. The germline V and J ends were trimmed by 4 bases and 5 bases, with 8 bases remaining between them. This CDR3 comprises 12 residues. The CDR3 spells CAISGRTTEAFF. The CDR3 DNA sequence: TGTGCCATCAGTGGACGAACGACTGAAGCTTTCTTT.